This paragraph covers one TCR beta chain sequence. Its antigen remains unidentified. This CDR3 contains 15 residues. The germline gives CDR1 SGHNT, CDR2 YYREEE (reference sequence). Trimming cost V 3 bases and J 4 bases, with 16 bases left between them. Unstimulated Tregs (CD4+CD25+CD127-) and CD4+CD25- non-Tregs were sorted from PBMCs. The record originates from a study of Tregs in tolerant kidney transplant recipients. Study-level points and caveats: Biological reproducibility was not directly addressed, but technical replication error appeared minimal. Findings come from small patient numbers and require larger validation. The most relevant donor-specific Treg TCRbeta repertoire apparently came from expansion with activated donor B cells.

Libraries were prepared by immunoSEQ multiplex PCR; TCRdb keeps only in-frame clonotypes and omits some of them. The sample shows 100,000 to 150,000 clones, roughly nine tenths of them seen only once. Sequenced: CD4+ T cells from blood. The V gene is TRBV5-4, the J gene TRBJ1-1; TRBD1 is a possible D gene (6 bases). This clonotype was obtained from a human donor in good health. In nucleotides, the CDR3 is TGTGCCAGCAGCTGGCTAGGGGGTAGATCCACTGAAGCTTTCTTT. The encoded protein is CASSWLGGRSTEAFF.